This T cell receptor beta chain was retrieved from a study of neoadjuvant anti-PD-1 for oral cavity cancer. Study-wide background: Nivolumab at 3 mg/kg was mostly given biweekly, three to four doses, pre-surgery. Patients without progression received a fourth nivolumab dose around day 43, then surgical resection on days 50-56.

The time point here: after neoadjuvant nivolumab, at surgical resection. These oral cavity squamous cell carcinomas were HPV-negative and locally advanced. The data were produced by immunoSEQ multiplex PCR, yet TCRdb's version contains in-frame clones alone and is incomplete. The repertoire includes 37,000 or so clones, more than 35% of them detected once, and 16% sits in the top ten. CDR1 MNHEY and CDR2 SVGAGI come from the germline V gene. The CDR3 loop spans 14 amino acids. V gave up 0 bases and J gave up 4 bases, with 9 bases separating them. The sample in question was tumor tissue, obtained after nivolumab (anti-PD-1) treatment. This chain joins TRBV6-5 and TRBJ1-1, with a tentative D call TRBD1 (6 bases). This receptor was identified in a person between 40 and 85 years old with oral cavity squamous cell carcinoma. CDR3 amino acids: CASSYSGGGTEAFF. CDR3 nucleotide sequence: TGTGCCAGCAGTTACTCGGGGGGCGGCACTGAAGCTTTCTTT.